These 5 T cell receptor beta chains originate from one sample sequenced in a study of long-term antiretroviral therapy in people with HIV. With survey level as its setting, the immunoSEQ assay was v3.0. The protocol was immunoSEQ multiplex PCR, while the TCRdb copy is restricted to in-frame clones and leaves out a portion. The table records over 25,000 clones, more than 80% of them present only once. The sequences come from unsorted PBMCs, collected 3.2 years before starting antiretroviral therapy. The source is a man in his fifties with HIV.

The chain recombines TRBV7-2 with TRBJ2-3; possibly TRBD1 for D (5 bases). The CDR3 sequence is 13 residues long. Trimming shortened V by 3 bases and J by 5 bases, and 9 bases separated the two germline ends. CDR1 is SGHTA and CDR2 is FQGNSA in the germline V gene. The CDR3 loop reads CASSFQGIDTQYF. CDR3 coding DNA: TGTGCCAGCAGCTTCCAGGGTATAGATACGCAGTATTTT.

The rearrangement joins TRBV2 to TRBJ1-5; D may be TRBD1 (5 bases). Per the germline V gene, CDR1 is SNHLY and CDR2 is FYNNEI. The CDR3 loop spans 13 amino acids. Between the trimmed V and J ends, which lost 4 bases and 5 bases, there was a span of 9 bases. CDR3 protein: CASSAGWDQPQHF. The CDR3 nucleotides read TGTGCCAGCAGTGCAGGGTGGGATCAGCCCCAGCATTTT. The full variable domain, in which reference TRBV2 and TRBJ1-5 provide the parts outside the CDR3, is EPEVTQTPSHQVTQMGQEVILRCVPISNHLYFYWYRQILGQKVEFLVSFYNNEISEKSEIFDDQFSVERPDGSNFTLKIRSTKLEDSAMYFCASSAGWDQPQHFGDGTRLSIL.

CDR3 sequence (DNA): TGTGCCAGTAGCAGAACAGGGGGCAACTACGAGCAGTACTTC. This gives the protein CASSRTGGNYEQYF. This sequence joins TRBV19 and TRBJ2-7; TRBD1 matches 9 bases. Germline V lookup: CDR1 LNHDA, CDR2 SQIVND (reference sequence). Trimming took 6 bases from V and 3 from J; bases not matched to a gene: 6. The CDR3 spans 14 residues.

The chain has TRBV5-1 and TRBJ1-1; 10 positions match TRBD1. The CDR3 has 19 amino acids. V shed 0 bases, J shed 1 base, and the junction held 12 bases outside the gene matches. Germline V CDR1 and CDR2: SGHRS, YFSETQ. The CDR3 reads CASSLVSTGGGRANTEAFF. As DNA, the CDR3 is TGCGCCAGCAGCTTGGTATCGACAGGGGGCGGGAGGGCGAACACTGAAGCTTTCTTT.

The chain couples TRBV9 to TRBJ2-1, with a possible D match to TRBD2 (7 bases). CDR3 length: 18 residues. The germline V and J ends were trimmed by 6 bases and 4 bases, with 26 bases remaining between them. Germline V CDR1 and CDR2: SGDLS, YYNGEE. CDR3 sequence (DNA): TGTGCCAGCACGGTAGGTACGTCGGCGGGGGCCTCTTACAATGAGCAGTTCTTC. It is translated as CASTVGTSAGASYNEQFF.